This T cell receptor beta chain was recorded in a study of T cell responses to AZD1222 COVID-19 vaccine. General study points: Clonal diversity was possibly underestimated, and white British individuals and females predominated among donors. As reported, nearly half of all spike-specific TCRs target variant regions that are unmutated. Breadth and depth of Spike-specific TCRs rose after two AZD1222 doses.

Produced via immunoSEQ multiplex PCR; TCRdb's table is partial and in-frame only. Altogether about 150,000 clones are present, just over 90% being singletons, with the ten largest covering 1.5% to 2%. In the case of this clone: Its antigen is unknown.

The sequenced sample was peripheral blood, obtained on day 0 of AZD1222 vaccination. This TCR was sampled from an adult in good health.

The CDR3 here is CASSLESTQYF. Here the CDR3 DNA reads TGTGCCAGCAGCTTGGAATCGACGCAGTATTTT. This chain uses TRBV5-5 with TRBJ2-3; D is uncertain. Trimming stripped 0 bases from V and 9 bases from J, with 5 bases between. The germline V gene encodes CDR1 SGHKS and CDR2 YYEKEE (reference sequence). The CDR3 runs to 11 residues.